This TCR beta chain was obtained from a study of T cells in Graves' hyperthyroidism and ophthalmopathy. Whole-study context: It was at initial diagnosis, before any treatment, that peripheral blood was collected. General observations from the study: Ophthalmopathy was separated from stable hyperthyroidism by a 13 V-J model. The model made its ophthalmopathy prediction, and onset followed a median about 6 months later.

This clonotype appeared a few times. Its target is unknown. RNA transcripts provided the source from which TCR beta CDR3 regions were amplified. TCR CDR3 underwent first-round RT-PCR with the HTBI primer set. TCRdb processed the multiplex PCR reads anew with MiXCR; each CDR3 protein has one entry. The table shows under 350,000 distinct CDR3 sequences, with 15% to 20% occurring only once. Subjects aged 18 to 65 presented with newly diagnosed hyperthyroidism of less than 2 months' duration. Sequenced material: blood. The sequence derives from a woman aged 50 to 60 with Graves' hyperthyroidism.

Here the CDR3 DNA reads TGTGCCAGCAGTCCCCGGGACAGTTCACAACCGGCCATGGGCTACACCTTC. The encoded protein is CASSPRDSSQPAMGYTF. V gene TRBV28 combines with J gene TRBJ1-2, with 7 bases fitting TRBD1. V lost 5 bases, J lost 8 bases, and 20 bases stayed unmatched. The V gene's germline CDR1 is MDHEN and CDR2 SYDVKM. The CDR3 has 17 residues.